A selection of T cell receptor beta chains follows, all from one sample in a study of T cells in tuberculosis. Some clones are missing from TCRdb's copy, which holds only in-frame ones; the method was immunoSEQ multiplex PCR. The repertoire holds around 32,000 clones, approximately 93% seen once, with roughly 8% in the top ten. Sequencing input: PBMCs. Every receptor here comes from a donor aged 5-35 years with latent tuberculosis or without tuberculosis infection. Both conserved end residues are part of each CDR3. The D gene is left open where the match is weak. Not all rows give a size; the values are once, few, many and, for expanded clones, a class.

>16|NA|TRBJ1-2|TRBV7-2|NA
CASSSFSQRGFYGYTF
TGTGCCAGCAGCTCCTTTTCTCAGCGGGGGTTCTATGGCTACACCTTC
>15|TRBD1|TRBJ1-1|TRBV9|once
CASSEYRGGGPEAFF
TGTGCCAGCAGCGAATACAGGGGCGGGGGGCCTGAAGCTTTCTTT
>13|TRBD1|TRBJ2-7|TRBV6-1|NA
CASGRDRSYEQYF
TGTGCCAGCGGCCGGGACAGATCCTACGAGCAGTACTTC
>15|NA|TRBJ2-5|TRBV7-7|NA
CASSLALNSQETQYF
TGTGCTAGCAGCTTAGCCTTGAACAGTCAAGAGACCCAGTACTTC
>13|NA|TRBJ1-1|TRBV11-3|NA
CASSLDLNTEAFF
TGTGCCAGCAGCTTAGACTTGAACACTGAAGCTTTCTTT
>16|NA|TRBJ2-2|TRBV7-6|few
CASSLVPGSNTGELFF
TGTGCCAGCAGCTTAGTCCCCGGGTCGAACACCGGGGAGCTGTTTTTT
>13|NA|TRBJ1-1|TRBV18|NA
CASSSGVNTEAFF
TGTGCCAGCTCGAGCGGGGTGAACACTGAAGCTTTCTTT
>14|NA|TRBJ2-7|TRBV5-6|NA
CASSFGHDTYEQYF
TGTGCCAGCAGCTTTGGACACGACACCTACGAGCAGTACTTC
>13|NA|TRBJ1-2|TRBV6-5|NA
CASSLGQSYGYTF
TGTGCCAGCAGCCTCGGACAGTCCTATGGCTACACCTTC
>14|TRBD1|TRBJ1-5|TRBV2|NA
CASSQTGSNGPQHF
TGTGCCAGCAGTCAGACAGGGAGTAATGGGCCCCAGCATTTT
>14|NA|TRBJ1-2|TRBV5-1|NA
CASSSLRAGDGYTF
TGCGCCAGCAGCTCCCTCAGGGCAGGAGATGGCTACACCTTC
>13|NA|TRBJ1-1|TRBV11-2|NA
CASSLGYGTEAFF
TGTGCCAGCAGCTTAGGGTACGGGACTGAAGCTTTCTTT
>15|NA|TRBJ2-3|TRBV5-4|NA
CASSLLLGEADTQYF
TGTGCCAGCAGCTTGCTTCTTGGGGAGGCAGATACGCAGTATTTT
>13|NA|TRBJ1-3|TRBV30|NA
CAWNPYSGNTIYF
TGTGCCTGGAATCCGTACTCTGGAAACACCATATATTTT